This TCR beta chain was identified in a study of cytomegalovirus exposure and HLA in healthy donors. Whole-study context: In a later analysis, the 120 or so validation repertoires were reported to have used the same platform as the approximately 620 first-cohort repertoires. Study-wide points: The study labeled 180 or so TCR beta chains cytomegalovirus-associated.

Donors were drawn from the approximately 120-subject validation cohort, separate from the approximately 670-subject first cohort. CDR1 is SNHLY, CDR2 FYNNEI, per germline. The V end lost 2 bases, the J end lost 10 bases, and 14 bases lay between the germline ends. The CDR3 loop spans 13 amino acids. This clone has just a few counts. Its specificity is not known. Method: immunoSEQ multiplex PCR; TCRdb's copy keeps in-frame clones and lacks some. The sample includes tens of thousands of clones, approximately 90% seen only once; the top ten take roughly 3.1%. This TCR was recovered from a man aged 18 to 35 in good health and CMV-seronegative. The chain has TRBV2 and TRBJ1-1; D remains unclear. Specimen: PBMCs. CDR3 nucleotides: TGTGCCAGCAGTGAATTCCGCCCCGAGGGAGCTTTCTTT. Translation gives CASSEFRPEGAFF.